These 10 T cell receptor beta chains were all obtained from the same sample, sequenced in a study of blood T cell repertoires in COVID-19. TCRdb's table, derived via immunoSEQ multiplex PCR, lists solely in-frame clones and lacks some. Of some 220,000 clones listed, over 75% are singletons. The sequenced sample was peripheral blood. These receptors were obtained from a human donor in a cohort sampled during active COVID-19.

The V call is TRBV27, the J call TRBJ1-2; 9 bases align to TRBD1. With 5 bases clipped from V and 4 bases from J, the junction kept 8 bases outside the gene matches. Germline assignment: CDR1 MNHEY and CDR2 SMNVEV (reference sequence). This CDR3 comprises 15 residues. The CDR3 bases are TGTGCCAGCAGTACGAGGACAGGGGCCCTCTATGGCTACACCTTC. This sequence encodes CASSTRTGALYGYTF.

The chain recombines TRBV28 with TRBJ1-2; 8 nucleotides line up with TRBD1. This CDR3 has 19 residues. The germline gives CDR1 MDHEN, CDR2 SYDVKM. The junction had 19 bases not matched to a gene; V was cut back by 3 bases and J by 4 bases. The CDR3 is CASSFGGGAGGLYGYGYTF. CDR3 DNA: TGTGCCAGCAGTTTCGGAGGAGGGGCAGGGGGCCTTTACGGCTATGGCTACACCTTC.

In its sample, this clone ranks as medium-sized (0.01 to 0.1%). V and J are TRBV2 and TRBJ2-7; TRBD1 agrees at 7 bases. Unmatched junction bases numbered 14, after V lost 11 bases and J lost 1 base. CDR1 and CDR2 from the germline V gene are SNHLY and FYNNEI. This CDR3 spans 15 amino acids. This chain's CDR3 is CAGNSGTDISYEQYF. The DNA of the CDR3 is TGTGCCGGAAACTCCGGGACAGATATTTCCTACGAGCAGTACTTC.

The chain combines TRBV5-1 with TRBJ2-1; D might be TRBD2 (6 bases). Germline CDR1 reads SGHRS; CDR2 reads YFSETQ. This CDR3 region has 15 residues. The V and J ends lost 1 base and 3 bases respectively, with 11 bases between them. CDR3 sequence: CASSLSGALYNEQFF. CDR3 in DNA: TGCGCCAGCAGCTTGTCGGGAGCGCTCTACAATGAGCAGTTCTTC.

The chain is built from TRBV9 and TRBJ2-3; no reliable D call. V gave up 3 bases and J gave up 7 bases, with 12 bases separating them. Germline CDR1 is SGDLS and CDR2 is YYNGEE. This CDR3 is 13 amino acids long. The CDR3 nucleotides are TGTGCCAGCAGCGACAGTCTGAGAAATACGCAGTATTTT. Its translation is CASSDSLRNTQYF.

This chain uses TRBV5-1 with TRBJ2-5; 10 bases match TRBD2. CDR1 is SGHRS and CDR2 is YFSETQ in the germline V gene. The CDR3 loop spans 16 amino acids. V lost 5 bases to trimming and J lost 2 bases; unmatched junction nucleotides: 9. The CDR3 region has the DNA TGCGCCAGCAGAAGTGGTACTAGCGGGACGCAAGAGACCCAGTACTTC. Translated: CASRSGTSGTQETQYF. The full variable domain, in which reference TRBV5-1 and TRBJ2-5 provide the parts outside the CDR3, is KAGVTQTPRYLIKTRGQQVTLSCSPISGHRSVSWYQQTPGQGLQFLFEYFSETQRNKGNFPGRFSGRQFSNSRSEMNVSTLELGDSALYLCASRSGTSGTQETQYFGPGTRLLVL.

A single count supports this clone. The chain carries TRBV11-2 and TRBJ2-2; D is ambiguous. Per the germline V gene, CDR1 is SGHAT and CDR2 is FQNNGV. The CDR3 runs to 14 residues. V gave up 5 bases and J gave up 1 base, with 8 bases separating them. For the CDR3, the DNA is TGTGCCAGCAGCCGGTCGGGGAACACCGGGGAGCTGTTTTTT. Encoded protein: CASSRSGNTGELFF.

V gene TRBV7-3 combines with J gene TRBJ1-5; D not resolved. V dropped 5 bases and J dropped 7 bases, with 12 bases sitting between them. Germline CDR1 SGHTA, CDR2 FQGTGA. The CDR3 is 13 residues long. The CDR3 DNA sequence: TGTGCCAGCAGCCCCTTGTCTGTACAGCCCCAGCATTTT. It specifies CASSPLSVQPQHF.

Here the CDR3 reads CASSPREGAYNEQFF. CDR3 coding DNA: TGTGCCAGCAGCCCTAGAGAGGGGGCCTACAATGAGCAGTTCTTC. The chain carries TRBV7-9 and TRBJ2-1; possible D gene TRBD1, 6 bases. CDR3 length: 15 residues. Deletions cut 5 bases from V and 2 bases from J, with 13 bases between. Looked up from germline, CDR1 is SEHNR and CDR2 is FQNEAQ (reference sequence).

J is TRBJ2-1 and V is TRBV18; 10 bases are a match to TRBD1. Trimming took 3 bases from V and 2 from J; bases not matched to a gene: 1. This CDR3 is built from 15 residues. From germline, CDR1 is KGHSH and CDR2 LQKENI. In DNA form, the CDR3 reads TGTGCCAGCTCACCGGGACAGGGGCCCTACAATGAGCAGTTCTTC. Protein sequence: CASSPGQGPYNEQFF.